This is a list of T cell receptor beta chains from one sample in a study of blood T cell repertoires in COVID-19. Produced via immunoSEQ multiplex PCR; TCRdb's table is partial and in-frame only. The profile shows approximately 300,000 clones, 80% to 90% of them singletons. The sequencing sample was made of PBMCs or T cells enriched from blood (not recorded which). The receptor set was obtained from a woman younger than 30 who had recovered from COVID-19. Each CDR3 is given with its conserved first and last residue. A D gene is named only where the DNA matches it firmly. Part of the rows lack a size; the others show once, few, many or a class for expanded clones.

D	J	V	size	DNA	CDR3
.	TRBJ1-2	TRBV5-1	.	TGCGCCAGCAGCTTGATAACTAACTATGGCTACACCTTC	CASSLITNYGYTF
TRBD1	TRBJ1-1	TRBV7-6	.	TGTGCCAGCAGTTCCAGGGGGCGAACTACCGGCGGAGACACTGAAGCTTTCTTT	CASSSRGRTTGGDTEAFF
.	TRBJ1-3	TRBV27	.	TGTGCCAGCAGTTTGGGCAGGGCCCGTGGAAACACCATATATTTT	CASSLGRARGNTIYF
TRBD1	TRBJ1-1	TRBV12-5	.	TGTGCTAGTGTTCGGGACAGAAACACTGAAGCTTTCTTT	CASVRDRNTEAFF
.	TRBJ2-7	TRBV5-6	.	TGTGCCAGCAGCTTCGACAACTACGAGCAGTACTTC	CASSFDNYEQYF
.	TRBJ2-3	TRBV25-1	.	TGTGCCAGCAGTGTCTCAGATACGCAGTATTTT	CASSVSDTQYF
TRBD2	TRBJ2-3	TRBV19	.	TGTGCCAGTAGCCTAGCGGGGGAGAGGCCAGATACGCAGTATTTT	CASSLAGERPDTQYF
TRBD2	TRBJ2-3	TRBV7-9	.	TGTGCCAGCAGCACTAGCGTTTTGACAGATACGCAGTATTTT	CASSTSVLTDTQYF
.	TRBJ1-1	TRBV3-1/TRBV3-2	.	TGTGCCAGCGCTGGGGAGGGGCCCTCGGCCACTGAAGCTTTCTTT	CASAGEGPSATEAFF
.	TRBJ1-6	TRBV2	.	TGTGCCAGCAGTGACGGGGGGCCCTCCTCGGCACCCCTCCACTTT	CASSDGGPSSAPLHF
TRBD1	TRBJ1-2	TRBV27	.	TGTGCCAGCAGTTTATATCCAGGGGGTAACTATGGCTACACCTTC	CASSLYPGGNYGYTF
.	TRBJ1-1	TRBV5-1	once	TGCGCCAGCAGCTTGGGAGGCCCCAACACTGAAGCTTTCTTT	CASSLGGPNTEAFF
TRBD1	TRBJ1-3	TRBV5-1	.	TGCGCCAGCAGCACTGGCGGGACAGGGTTAACTGGAAACACCATATATTTT	CASSTGGTGLTGNTIYF
.	TRBJ1-6	TRBV18	.	TGTGCCAGCTCACCACATGCGGATTCACCCCTCCACTTT	CASSPHADSPLHF
TRBD1	TRBJ2-7	TRBV7-9	.	TGTGCCAGCAGCCGCCCGGGACAGGGGATCGAGCAGTACTTC	CASSRPGQGIEQYF
TRBD1	TRBJ1-5	TRBV7-9	.	TGTGCCAGCAGCTTAGAGTTCGGGACAGACAGCAATCAGCCCCAGCATTTT	CASSLEFGTDSNQPQHF